A single sample gave rise to the 9 T cell receptor beta chains below, sequenced in a study of CXCR3-negative and CXCR3-positive naive CD8 T cells. Study-level findings and limits: TRB CDR3s were more hydrophobic in CXCR3-positive than in CXCR3-negative naive cells.

These TCRs' antigens remain unknown. cDNA libraries for TRB were generated by 5' RACE incorporating UMI labels. TCRdb reanalyzed the 5' RACE reads, giving one entry per CDR3 protein sequence and no DNA. This listing includes some 150,000 distinct CDR3 sequences. Sequenced: naive CXCR3+ CD8+ T cells from blood. Subset of the sample: CD45RO-CCR7+CD27+CD95- naive CD8+ T cells expressing CXCR3 (TNR3+). Receptors originate from a human donor in good health. Some clones in this sample may be carry-over from other donors' samples.

The rearrangement uses TRBV12-3 or TRBV12-4 and TRBJ2-7; lacking DNA, the TRBD1 call made by TCRdb goes unchecked. The CDR3 is 15 amino acids. CDR3 loop: CASSPTKAPSYEQYF.

The gene calls are TRBV29-1 and TRBJ2-7; the TCRdb D gene call, TRBD1, has no DNA to confirm it. Germline V CDR1 and CDR2: SQVTM, ANQGSEA. This CDR3 contains 15 residues. CDR3 sequence reads: CSVDSGTIYSYEQYF.

This sequence joins TRBV6-2 or TRBV6-3 and TRBJ1-1. This CDR3 spans 15 amino acids. Germline CDR1 MNHEY, CDR2 SVGEGT. This chain's CDR3 is CASSYYRGGNTEAFF.

This chain joins TRBV14 and TRBJ1-1. Germline CDR1 SGHDN, CDR2 FVKESK. The CDR3 loop spans 14 amino acids. The CDR3 sequence: CASSQGRGPYEAFF.

V usage is TRBV28 and J usage is TRBJ2-1; TCRdb reports TRBD2, a call that lacks DNA to check it against. From germline, CDR1 is MDHEN and CDR2 SYDVKM. The CDR3 has 17 residues. The CDR3 here is CASSFSQLAGVSNEQFF.

The chain carries TRBV7-7 and TRBJ1-1. CDR1 and CDR2 from the germline V gene are SSHAT and FNYEAQ (reference sequence). This CDR3 is built from 14 residues. This CDR3 is CASSSLGPGTEAFF.

This chain links TRBV12-5 with TRBJ2-1; the D call of TRBD2 rests on TCRdb alone, since no DNA is present to check it. The CDR3 has 14 residues. The germline V gene has CDR1 LGHNT and CDR2 FRNRAP. CDR3: CASGGLAGYNEQFF.

The J gene is TRBJ2-1, the V gene TRBV29-1; no DNA is available, so the TRBD1 call from TCRdb remains unchecked. Germline V gene data show CDR1 as SQVTM and CDR2 as ANQGSEA. This CDR3 contains 15 residues. The CDR3 sequence is CSVSGVQSSYNEQFF.

The chain has TRBV5-1 and TRBJ2-1; TCRdb selects TRBD2, and the lack of DNA leaves this call unchecked. The CDR3 sequence is 16 residues long. Germline assignment: CDR1 SGHRS and CDR2 YFSETQ. This CDR3 reads CASSLGGWSSYNEQFF.